A single sample is the source of the 10 T cell receptor beta chains below, sequenced in a study of siplizumab effects on memory and regulatory T cells. Measured with immunoSEQ multiplex PCR; TCRdb has only the in-frame clones, and not every one. The table shows approximately 100,000 clones, with approximately 91% occurring only once. Sequencing input: CD4+ T cells sorted from blood. Receptors were obtained from a human donor in good health. Some clones in this sample may be carry-over from other donors' samples.

The chain employs TRBV19 and TRBJ2-7, with D uncertain. Looked up from germline, CDR1 is LNHDA and CDR2 is SQIVND (reference sequence). The ends were cut back, 9 bases at V and 0 bases at J, with 15 bases in the middle. CDR3 length: 14 amino acids. The CDR3 DNA sequence: TGTGCCAGCAAGAGAGGCGGCAGCTCCTACGAGCAGTACTTC. It encodes CASKRGGSSYEQYF.

The chain recombines TRBV5-4 with TRBJ2-7, with D unresolved. Germline V CDR1 and CDR2: SGHNT, YYREEE (reference sequence). Between the trimmed V and J ends, which lost 0 bases and 4 bases, there was a span of 5 bases. CDR3 length: 12 residues. CDR3 sequence: CASSLDLYEQYF. DNA of the CDR3: TGTGCCAGCAGCTTGGATCTATACGAGCAGTACTTC.

V is TRBV19 and J is TRBJ1-2; 10 nucleotides line up with TRBD1. V shed 5 bases, J shed 2 bases, and the junction held 5 bases outside the gene matches. The CDR3 is 15 amino acids. Looked up from germline, CDR1 is LNHDA and CDR2 is SQIVND (reference sequence). The CDR3 DNA reads TGTGCCAGTAGTGCTGACAGGGGGCAAAACTATGGCTACACCTTC. Its translation: CASSADRGQNYGYTF.

The chain combines TRBV6-5 with TRBJ2-7; TRBD2 might be the D (7 bases). This CDR3 spans 16 amino acids. The V end lost 2 bases, the J end lost 0 bases, and 14 bases lay between the germline ends. Germline loops: CDR1 MNHEY, CDR2 SVGAGI. The DNA of the CDR3 is TGTGCCAGCAGTTACGGGGGGGGCAGGAGCTCCTACGAGCAGTACTTC. Protein product: CASSYGGGRSSYEQYF.

The CDR3 DNA reads TGTGCCAGCAGCTTAGCGGGCCGGGTTTCTAGGACAGGGGGGATTAAAGAGACCCAGTACTTC. Translated: CASSLAGRVSRTGGIKETQYF. The chain has TRBV7-6 and TRBJ2-5; 10 bases line up with TRBD1. CDR3 size: 21 residues. Trimming removed 0 bases from V and 3 bases from J; junction bases left unmatched: 19. Germline V gives CDR1 SGHVS, CDR2 FNYEAQ.

V gene TRBV7-3 combines with J gene TRBJ2-2; D is ambiguous. This CDR3 spans 13 amino acids. The germline gives CDR1 SGHTA, CDR2 FQGTGA. V lost 0 bases to trimming and J lost 4 bases, with 3 bases between them. The DNA of the CDR3 is TGTGCCAGCAGCTTAACTGGCACCGGGGAGCTGTTTTTT. It translates to CASSLTGTGELFF. The full variable domain, completed using reference TRBV7-3 and TRBJ2-2, is GAGVSQTPSNKVTEKGKYVELRCDPISGHTALYWYRQSLGQGPEFLIYFQGTGAADDSGLPNDRFFAVRPEGSVSTLKIQRTERGDSAVYLCASSLTGTGELFFGEGSRLTVL.

The chain combines TRBV19 with TRBJ2-1, with TRBD2 identical over 13 bases. Trimming removed 1 base from V and 6 bases from J; junction bases left unmatched: 9. This CDR3 has 18 amino acids. Germline V gene data show CDR1 as LNHDA and CDR2 as SQIVND (reference sequence). CDR3 sequence: CASSIGLGLAGKLNEQFF. CDR3 coding DNA: TGTGCCAGTAGTATAGGGTTGGGACTAGCGGGAAAACTCAATGAGCAGTTCTTC.

The chain carries TRBV28 and TRBJ2-7; perhaps D is TRBD1 or TRBD2 (6 bases each). The CDR3 is 18 residues long. In germline, CDR1 is MDHEN, CDR2 SYDVKM. The V and J ends lost 3 bases and 0 bases respectively, with 21 bases between them. The CDR3 reads CASSLGGGQRTGSYEQYF. As DNA, the CDR3 is TGTGCCAGCAGTTTGGGGGGCGGACAGCGGACTGGCTCCTACGAGCAGTACTTC.

This CDR3 is CASRSGTAPYQPQHF. The CDR3 region has the DNA TGTGCCAGCAGATCCGGGACAGCTCCTTATCAGCCCCAGCATTTT. The gene calls are TRBV27 and TRBJ1-5, with TRBD1 matching 7 bases. J lost 5 bases, V lost 6 bases, and 10 bases had no gene match. Germline CDR1 MNHEY, CDR2 SMNVEV (reference sequence). CDR3 size: 15 residues.

This chain connects TRBV7-9 to TRBJ2-1; TRBD2 matches 9 bases. The V and J ends lost 1 base and 8 bases, in that order; junction bases with no gene match: 12. The CDR3 consists of 17 residues. The germline gives CDR1 SEHNR, CDR2 FQNEAQ (reference sequence). The CDR3 loop reads CASSLGLAVDLRDEQFF. The CDR3 coding sequence is TGTGCCAGCAGCTTAGGACTAGCGGTGGACTTACGCGATGAGCAGTTCTTC. Variable domain in full (rest from reference TRBV7-9 and TRBJ2-1): DTGVSQNPRHKITKRGQNVTFRCDPISEHNRLYWYRQTLGQGPEFLTYFQNEAQLEKSRLLSDRFSAERPKGSFSTLEIQRTEQGDSAMYLCASSLGLAVDLRDEQFFGPGTRLTVL.